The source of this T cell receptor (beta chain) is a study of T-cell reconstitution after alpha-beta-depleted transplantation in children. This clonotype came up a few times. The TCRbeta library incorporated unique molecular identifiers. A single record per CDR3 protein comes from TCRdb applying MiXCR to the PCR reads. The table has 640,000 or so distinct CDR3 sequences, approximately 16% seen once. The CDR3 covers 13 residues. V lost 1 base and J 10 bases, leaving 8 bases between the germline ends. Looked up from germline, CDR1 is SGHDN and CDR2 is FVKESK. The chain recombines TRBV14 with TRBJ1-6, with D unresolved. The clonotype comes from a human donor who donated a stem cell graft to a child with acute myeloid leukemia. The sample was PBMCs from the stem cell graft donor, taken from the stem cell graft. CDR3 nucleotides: TGTGCCAGCAGCCAAGGAAAAGGCTCACCCCTCCACTTT. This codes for CASSQGKGSPLHF.